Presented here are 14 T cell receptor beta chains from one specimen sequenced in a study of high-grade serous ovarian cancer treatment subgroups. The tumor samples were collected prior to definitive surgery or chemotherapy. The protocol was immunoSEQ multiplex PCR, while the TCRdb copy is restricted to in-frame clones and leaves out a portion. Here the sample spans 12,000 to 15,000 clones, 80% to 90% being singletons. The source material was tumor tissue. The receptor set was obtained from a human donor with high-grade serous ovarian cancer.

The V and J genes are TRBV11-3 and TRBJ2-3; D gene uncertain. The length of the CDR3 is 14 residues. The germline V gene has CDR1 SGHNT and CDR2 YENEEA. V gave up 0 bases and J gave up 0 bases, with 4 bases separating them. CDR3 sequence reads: CASSLDWSTDTQYF. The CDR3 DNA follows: TGTGCCAGCAGCTTAGATTGGAGCACAGATACGCAGTATTTT.

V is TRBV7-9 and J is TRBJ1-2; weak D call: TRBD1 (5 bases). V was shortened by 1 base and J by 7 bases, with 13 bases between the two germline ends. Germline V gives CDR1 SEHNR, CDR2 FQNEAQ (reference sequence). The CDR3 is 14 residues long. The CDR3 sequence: CASSLVRGAGGYTF. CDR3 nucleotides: TGTGCCAGCAGCTTAGTAAGGGGCGCAGGTGGCTACACCTTC.

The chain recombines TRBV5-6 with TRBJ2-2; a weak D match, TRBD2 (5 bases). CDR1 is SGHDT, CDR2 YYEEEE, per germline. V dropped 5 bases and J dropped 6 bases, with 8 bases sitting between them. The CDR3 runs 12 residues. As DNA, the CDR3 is TGTGCCAGCAGGGTGGGAGCCGGGGAGCTGTTTTTT. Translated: CASRVGAGELFF. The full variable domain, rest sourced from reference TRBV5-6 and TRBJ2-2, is DAGVTQSPTHLIKTRGQQVTLRCSPKSGHDTVSWYQQALGQGPQFIFQYYEEEERQRGNFPDRFSGHQFPNYSSELNVNALLLGDSALYLCASRVGAGELFFGEGSRLTVL.

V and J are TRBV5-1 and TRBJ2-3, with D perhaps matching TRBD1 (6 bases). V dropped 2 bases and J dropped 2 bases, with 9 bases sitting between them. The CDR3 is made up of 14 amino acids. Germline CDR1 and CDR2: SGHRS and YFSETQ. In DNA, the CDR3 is TGCGCCAGCAGCTTAGGACAGCACACAGATACGCAGTATTTT. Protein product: CASSLGQHTDTQYF.

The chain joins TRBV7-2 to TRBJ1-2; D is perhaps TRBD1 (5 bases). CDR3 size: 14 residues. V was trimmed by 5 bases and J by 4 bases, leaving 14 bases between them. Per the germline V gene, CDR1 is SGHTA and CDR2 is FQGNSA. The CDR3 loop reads CASSEGPVGYGYTF. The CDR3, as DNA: TGTGCCAGCAGCGAGGGACCGGTGGGCTATGGCTACACCTTC.

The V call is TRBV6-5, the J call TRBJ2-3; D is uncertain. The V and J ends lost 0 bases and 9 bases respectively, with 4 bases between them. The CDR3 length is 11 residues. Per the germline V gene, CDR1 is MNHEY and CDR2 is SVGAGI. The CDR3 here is CASSYSGTQYF. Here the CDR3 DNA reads TGTGCCAGCAGTTACTCCGGGACGCAGTATTTT.

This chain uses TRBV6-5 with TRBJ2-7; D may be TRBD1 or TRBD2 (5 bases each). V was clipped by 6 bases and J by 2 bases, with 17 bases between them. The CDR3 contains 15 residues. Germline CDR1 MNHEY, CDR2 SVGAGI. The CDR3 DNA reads TGTGCCAGCAGCTCTATCCGGGACCCTGCCTACGAGCAGTACTTC. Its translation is CASSSIRDPAYEQYF.

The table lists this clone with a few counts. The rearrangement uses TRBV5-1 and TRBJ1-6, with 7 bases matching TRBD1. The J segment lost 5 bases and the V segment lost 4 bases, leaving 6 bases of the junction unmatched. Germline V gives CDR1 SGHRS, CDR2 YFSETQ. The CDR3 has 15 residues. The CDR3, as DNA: TGCGCCAGCAGCACGGGGGACAGCAATAATTCACCCCTCCACTTT. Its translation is CASSTGDSNNSPLHF.

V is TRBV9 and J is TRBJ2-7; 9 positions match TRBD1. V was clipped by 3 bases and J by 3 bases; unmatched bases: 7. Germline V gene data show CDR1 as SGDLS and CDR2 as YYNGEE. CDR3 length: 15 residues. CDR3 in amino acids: CASSAQMGQGYEQYF. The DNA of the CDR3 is TGTGCCAGCAGCGCCCAGATGGGACAGGGCTACGAGCAGTACTTC.

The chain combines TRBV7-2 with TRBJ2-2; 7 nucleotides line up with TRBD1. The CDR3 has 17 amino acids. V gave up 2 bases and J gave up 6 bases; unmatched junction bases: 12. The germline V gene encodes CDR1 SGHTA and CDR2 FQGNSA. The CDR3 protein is CASSLTSPDRFAGELFF. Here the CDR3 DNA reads TGTGCCAGCAGCTTAACCAGCCCGGACAGGTTCGCCGGGGAGCTGTTTTTT.

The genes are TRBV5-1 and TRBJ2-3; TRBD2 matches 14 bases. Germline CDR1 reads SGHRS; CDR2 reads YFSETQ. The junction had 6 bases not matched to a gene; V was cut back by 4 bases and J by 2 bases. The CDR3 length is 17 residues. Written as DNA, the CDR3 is TGCGCCAGCAGCACCGGACTAGCGGGGGGTGTCACAGATACGCAGTATTTT. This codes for CASSTGLAGGVTDTQYF.

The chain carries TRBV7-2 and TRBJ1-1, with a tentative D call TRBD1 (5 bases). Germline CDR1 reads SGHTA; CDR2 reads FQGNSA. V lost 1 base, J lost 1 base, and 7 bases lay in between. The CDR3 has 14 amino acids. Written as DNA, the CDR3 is TGTGCCAGCAGCTTAGTCGGGGGGAACACTGAAGCTTTCTTT. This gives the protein CASSLVGGNTEAFF.

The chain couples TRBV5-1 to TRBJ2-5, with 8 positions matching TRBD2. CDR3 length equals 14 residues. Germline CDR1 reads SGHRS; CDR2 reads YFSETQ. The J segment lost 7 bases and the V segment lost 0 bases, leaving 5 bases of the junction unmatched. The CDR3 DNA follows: TGCGCCAGCAGCTTGGGATCCGCGGGGGGGACCCAGTACTTC. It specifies CASSLGSAGGTQYF. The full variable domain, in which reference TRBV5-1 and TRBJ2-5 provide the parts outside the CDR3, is KAGVTQTPRYLIKTRGQQVTLSCSPISGHRSVSWYQQTPGQGLQFLFEYFSETQRNKGNFPGRFSGRQFSNSRSEMNVSTLELGDSALYLCASSLGSAGGTQYFGPGTRLLVL.

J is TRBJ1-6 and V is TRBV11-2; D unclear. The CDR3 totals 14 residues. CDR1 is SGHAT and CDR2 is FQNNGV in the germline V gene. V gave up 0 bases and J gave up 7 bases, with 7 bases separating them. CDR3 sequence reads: CASSLDHRNSPLHF. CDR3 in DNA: TGTGCCAGCAGCTTAGATCACCGGAATTCACCCCTCCACTTT.